The 7 T cell receptor beta chains given below trace back to one sample, sequenced in a study of vaccination effects on CD4 cells after COVID-19. The antigens these receptors bind are not known. Generated by immunoSEQ multiplex PCR, the TCRdb table keeps only in-frame clones and is missing some. Of approximately 70,000 clones in the sample, approximately 82% were seen once. Sequencing in the ViraFEST assay came after antigen-specific CD4+ T cells had been expanded with viral peptide pools, which were used to stimulate PBMC. Cells that had been cultured for 10 days were the source of isolated CD4+ T cells. BNT162b2 vaccine or mRNA-1273 vaccine was given to participants in two doses. Here the sequenced sample was CD4+ T cells from PBMCs cultured with HCoV-229E spike peptides, taken after COVID-19 vaccination. Source of these receptors: a human donor who received a COVID-19 vaccine.

The chain recombines TRBV10-2 with TRBJ1-5, with D perhaps matching TRBD1 (6 bases). Germline loops: CDR1 WSHSY, CDR2 SAAADI. V was pared by 7 bases and J by 4 bases, with 8 bases between. There are 12 residues in the CDR3. Here the CDR3 DNA reads TGCGCCAGCAAGGACAGAAATCAGCCCCAGCATTTT. As protein: CASKDRNQPQHF.

This clone was seen a few times. V and J are TRBV7-2 and TRBJ1-6, with no clear D. V was pared by 5 bases and J by 9 bases, with 11 bases between. The CDR3 consists of 13 residues. Per the germline V gene, CDR1 is SGHTA and CDR2 is FQGNSA. The CDR3 spells CASSTEAVSPLHF. DNA for the CDR3: TGTGCCAGCAGCACTGAGGCAGTTTCACCCCTCCACTTT.

The gene calls are TRBV11-3 and TRBJ2-2; maybe TRBD1 (5 bases). This CDR3 has 14 residues. Germline V gene lookup returns CDR1 SGHNT and CDR2 YENEEA. Between the trimmed V and J ends, which lost 1 base and 8 bases, there was a span of 11 bases. This CDR3 is CASSLAGFGGELFF. The CDR3, as DNA: TGTGCCAGCAGCTTAGCAGGGTTTGGAGGGGAGCTGTTTTTT.

The chain employs TRBV10-1 and TRBJ1-1, with D uncertain. The V and J ends lost 5 bases and 11 bases respectively, with 15 bases between them. Per the germline V gene, CDR1 is WNHNN and CDR2 is SYGVQD (reference sequence). This CDR3 has 12 residues. CDR3 region: CASSYDGRLAFF. CDR3 DNA: TGCGCCAGCAGTTATGACGGGCGCTTGGCTTTCTTT.

This clone came up a few times. This chain uses TRBV18 with TRBJ1-2, with TRBD1 identical over 10 bases. CDR1 and CDR2 (germline): KGHSH, LQKENI. Trimming at V came to 1 base and at J to 6 bases, leaving 2 bases not matched to a gene. The CDR3 is made up of 14 amino acids. Here the CDR3 DNA reads TGTGCCAGCTCACCACGCGGACAGGGGGATGGCTACACCTTC. Residues: CASSPRGQGDGYTF.

For the CDR3, the DNA is TGTGCCACCAGCAGGGACACCCTTAATTCACCCCTCCACTTT. It translates to CATSRDTLNSPLHF. The chain uses TRBV15 and TRBJ1-6, with a tentative D call TRBD1 (5 bases). Trimming cost V 3 bases and J 6 bases, with 9 bases left between them. Germline V lookup: CDR1 LNHNV, CDR2 YYDKDF (reference sequence). This CDR3 has 14 amino acids.

V usage is TRBV20-1 and J usage is TRBJ2-5; 12 positions agree with TRBD2. The junction had 2 bases not matched to a gene; V was cut back by 3 bases and J by 3 bases. This CDR3 contains 14 residues. The V gene's germline CDR1 is DFQATT and CDR2 SNEGSKA (reference sequence). This CDR3 reads CSASASGGEETQYF. The CDR3 nucleotides are TGCAGTGCTAGTGCTAGCGGGGGGGAAGAGACCCAGTACTTC.